The clone carrying this T cell receptor beta chain was picked up many times. CDR3 size: 18 residues. J lost 2 bases, V lost 6 bases, and 15 bases had no gene match. CDR1 and CDR2 (germline): DFQATT, SNEGSKA (reference sequence). This record belongs to a study of T-cell reconstitution after alpha-beta-depleted transplantation in children. Unique molecular identifiers were incorporated when the TCRbeta library was constructed. TCRdb used MiXCR to reprocess the PCR reads, holding one entry per CDR3 protein. The table lists 600,000 to 800,000 distinct CDR3 sequences, under 15% of them singletons. The specimen comprised PBMCs, sampled before TCRalphabeta/CD19-depleted stem cell transplant. The origin of this receptor is a girl aged 2-15 years with congenital amegakaryocytic thrombocytopenia, due to receive a stem cell transplant. The rearrangement uses TRBV20-1 and TRBJ2-1; 11 positions agree with TRBD2. Here the CDR3 DNA reads TGCAGTGCCTTACCGCTCCATTTAGCGGGAGGGCCCTACAATGAGCAGTTCTTC. It codes for CSALPLHLAGGPYNEQFF.